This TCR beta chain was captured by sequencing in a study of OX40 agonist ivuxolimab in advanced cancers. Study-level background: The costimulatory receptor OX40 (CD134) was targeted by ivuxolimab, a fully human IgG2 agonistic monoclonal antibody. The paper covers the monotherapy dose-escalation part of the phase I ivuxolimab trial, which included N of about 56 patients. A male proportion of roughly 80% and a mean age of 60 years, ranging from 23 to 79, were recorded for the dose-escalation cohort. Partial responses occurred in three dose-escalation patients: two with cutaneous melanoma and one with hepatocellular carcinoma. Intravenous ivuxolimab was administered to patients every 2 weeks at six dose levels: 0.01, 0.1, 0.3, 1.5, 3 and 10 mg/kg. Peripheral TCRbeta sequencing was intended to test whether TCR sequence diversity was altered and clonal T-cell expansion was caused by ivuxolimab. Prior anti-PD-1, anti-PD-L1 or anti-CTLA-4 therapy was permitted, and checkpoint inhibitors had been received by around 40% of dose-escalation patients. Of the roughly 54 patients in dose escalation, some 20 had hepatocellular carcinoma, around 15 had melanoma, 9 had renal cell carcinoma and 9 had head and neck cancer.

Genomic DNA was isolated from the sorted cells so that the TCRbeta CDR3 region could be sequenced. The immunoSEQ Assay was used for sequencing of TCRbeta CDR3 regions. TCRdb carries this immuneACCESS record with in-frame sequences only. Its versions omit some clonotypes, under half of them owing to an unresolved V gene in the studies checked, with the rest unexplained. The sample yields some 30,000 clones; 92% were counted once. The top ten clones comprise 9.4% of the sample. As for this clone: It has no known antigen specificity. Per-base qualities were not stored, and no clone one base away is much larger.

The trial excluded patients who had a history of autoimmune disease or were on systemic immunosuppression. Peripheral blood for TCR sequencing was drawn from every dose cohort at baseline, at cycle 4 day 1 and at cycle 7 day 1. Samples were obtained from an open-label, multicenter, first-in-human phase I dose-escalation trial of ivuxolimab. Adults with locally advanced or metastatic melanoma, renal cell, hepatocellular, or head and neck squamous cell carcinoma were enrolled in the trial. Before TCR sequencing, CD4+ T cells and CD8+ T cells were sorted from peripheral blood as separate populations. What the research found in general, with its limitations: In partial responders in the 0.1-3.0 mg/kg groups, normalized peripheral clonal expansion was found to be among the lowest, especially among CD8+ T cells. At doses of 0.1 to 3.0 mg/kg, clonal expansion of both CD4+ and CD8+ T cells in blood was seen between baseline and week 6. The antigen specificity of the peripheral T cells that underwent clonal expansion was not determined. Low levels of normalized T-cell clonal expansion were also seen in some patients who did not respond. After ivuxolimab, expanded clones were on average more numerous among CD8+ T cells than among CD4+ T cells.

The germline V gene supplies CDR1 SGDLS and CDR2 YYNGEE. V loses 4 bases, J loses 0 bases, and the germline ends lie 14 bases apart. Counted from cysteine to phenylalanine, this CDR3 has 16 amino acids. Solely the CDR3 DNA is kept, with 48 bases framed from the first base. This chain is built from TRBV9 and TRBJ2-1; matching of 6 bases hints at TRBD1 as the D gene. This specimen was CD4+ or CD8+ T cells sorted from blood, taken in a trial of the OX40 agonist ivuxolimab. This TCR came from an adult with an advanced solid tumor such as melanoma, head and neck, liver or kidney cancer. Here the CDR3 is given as CASSPRTVSSYNEQFF. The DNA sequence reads TGTGCCAGCAGCCCAAGGACAGTTAGCTCCTACAATGAGCAGTTCTTC.